This T cell receptor (beta chain) was retrieved from a study of blood T cell repertoires in COVID-19. The overall study: PBMCs, B-cell-depleted T cells, or T cells provided the cDNA or gDNA that made up the material.

J was trimmed by 2 bases and V by 4 bases; bases with no gene match: 5. Germline CDR1 is SGHRS and CDR2 is YFSETQ. This CDR3 comprises 15 residues. Data came from immunoSEQ multiplex PCR; TCRdb stores just in-frame clones and leaves some out. This table has about 230,000 clones, about 80% appearing once. The origin of this receptor is a man over 45 with active or convalescent COVID-19. The chain carries TRBV5-1 and TRBJ1-3; 8 nucleotides match TRBD1. Sequenced: peripheral blood. In DNA, the CDR3 is TGCGCCAGCAGCGTGACAGGGGATCCTGGAAACACCATATATTTT. This sequence encodes CASSVTGDPGNTIYF.